The 19 T cell receptor beta chains given below trace back to one sample, sequenced in a study of cytomegalovirus exposure and HLA in healthy donors (dated by TCRdb to about 2017). Library creation used the immunoSEQ multiplex PCR assay. For the multiplex PCR, a mixture combining 60 forward primers for TCR Vbeta segments and 13 reverse primers for TCR Jbeta segments was used. What TCRdb holds here is the immuneACCESS table cut down to in-frame rearrangements. Part of the clones is not present; checked against another copy, under half of the missing clones reflect an unresolved V gene, and the others are unexplained. The sample data list about 130,000 clones, and nearly 85% of these were observed just once. 1% to 1.5% of the sample lies in the top ten. Sequencing input: PBMCs. The receptors were sampled from a boy between 10 and 17 years old in good health and CMV-seronegative.

This clone showed up just once. V and J are TRBV4-2 and TRBJ1-1, with D maybe TRBD1 (6 bases). Trimming removed 1 base from V and 1 base from J, with 7 bases in between. Germline CDR1 is LGHNA and CDR2 is YNFKEQ. The CDR3 contains 14 residues. CDR3 sequence (DNA): TGTGCCAGCAGCCAAGGCAGGGGGAACACTGAAGCTTTCTTT. Residues: CASSQGRGNTEAFF.

The rearrangement joins TRBV29-1 to TRBJ2-3, with 7 bases lining up with TRBD1. The CDR3 runs to 15 residues. CDR1 SQVTM and CDR2 ANQGSEA come from the germline V gene. The V segment lost 4 bases and the J segment 3 bases; nucleotides outside the gene matches: 10. This chain's CDR3 is CSVGGPGGVTDTQYF. DNA for the CDR3: TGCAGCGTTGGCGGACCAGGGGGAGTAACAGATACGCAGTATTTT.

The V gene is TRBV4-3, the J gene TRBJ2-1, with TRBD2 as a possible D gene (6 bases). V was clipped by 4 bases and J by 3 bases, with 16 bases between them. Germline CDR1 LGHNA, CDR2 YSLEER. The length of the CDR3 is 16 residues. The CDR3 region is CASSPTSFNIYNEQFF. The CDR3 nucleotides are TGCGCCAGCAGCCCGACTAGTTTTAATATCTACAATGAGCAGTTCTTC.

This chain links TRBV7-9 with TRBJ1-4; no reliable D call. The V gene lost 5 bases and the J gene lost 12 bases, with 7 bases spanning the gap. This CDR3 is 10 amino acids long. Germline lookup yields CDR1 SEHNR and CDR2 FQNEAQ (reference sequence). DNA of the CDR3: TGTGCCAGCAGCGCTGCAGAACTGTTTTTT. It encodes CASSAAELFF.

The V gene is TRBV5-4, the J gene TRBJ1-1, with 8 nucleotides matching TRBD1. Germline CDR1 and CDR2: SGHNT and YYREEE (reference sequence). The V gene end was trimmed by 4 bases and the J gene end by 5 bases; junction bases not matched to a gene: 7. The CDR3 is 14 amino acids. CDR3 loop: CASSVQGAGTEAFF. The CDR3, as DNA: TGTGCCAGCAGCGTGCAGGGGGCTGGAACTGAAGCTTTCTTT.

This chain uses TRBV7-2 with TRBJ2-5, with 8 positions matching TRBD1. With 5 bases clipped from V and 1 base from J, the junction kept 3 bases outside the gene matches. This CDR3 contains 14 residues. Germline CDR1 is SGHTA and CDR2 is FQGNSA. CDR3 residues: CASSQDRAQETQYF. The CDR3 nucleotides read TGTGCCAGCAGCCAGGACAGGGCCCAAGAGACCCAGTACTTC.

This chain links TRBV2 with TRBJ1-2; D gene uncertain. V was clipped by 6 bases and J by 6 bases, with 8 bases between them. The germline V gene encodes CDR1 SNHLY and CDR2 FYNNEI. This CDR3 spans 11 amino acids. CDR3 region: CASSALNGYTF. The CDR3 DNA reads as TGTGCCAGCAGCGCCCTAAATGGCTACACCTTC.

The V and J genes are TRBV19 and TRBJ1-4; D gene unclear. CDR3 length equals 14 residues. Trimming left V 3 bases short and J 4 bases short, with 9 bases between. CDR1 and CDR2 (germline): LNHDA, SQIVND (reference sequence). CDR3 region: CASSMRGHNEKLFF. DNA for the CDR3: TGTGCCAGTAGTATGAGAGGGCATAATGAAAAACTGTTTTTT.

This clone has only one observation. This rearrangement joins TRBV7-6 to TRBJ2-5, with 7 bases identical to TRBD1. This CDR3 comprises 15 residues. Germline trimming cut 5 bases from V and 4 bases from J; bases unmatched to any gene: 10. Germline V lookup: CDR1 SGHVS, CDR2 FNYEAQ. CDR3 bases: TGTGCCAGCAGCCCGCCCAACAGGGGTGGAGAGACCCAGTACTTC. Translating it yields CASSPPNRGGETQYF.

The J gene is TRBJ2-1, the V gene TRBV6-5; D remains unclear. Trimming stripped 4 bases from V and 6 bases from J, with 7 bases between. The CDR3 contains 12 residues. Per the germline V gene, CDR1 is MNHEY and CDR2 is SVGAGI. CDR3 region: CASSSGRNEQFF. In nucleotides, the CDR3 is TGTGCCAGCAGTTCCGGTCGCAATGAGCAGTTCTTC.

The chain uses TRBV7-2 and TRBJ2-7, with 9 bases that match TRBD1. This CDR3 has 16 residues. Germline V gives CDR1 SGHTA, CDR2 FQGNSA. Trimming at V came to 4 bases and at J to 0 bases, leaving 7 bases not matched to a gene. The CDR3 nucleotides are TGTGCCAGCAGCTGGCCGGGACAGGGACCCTCCTACGAGCAGTACTTC. It translates to CASSWPGQGPSYEQYF.

This clone was recorded a few times. The chain links TRBV6-6 to TRBJ2-7, with D maybe TRBD1 (5 bases). The CDR3 extends over 13 amino acids. The V end was cut by 4 bases, the J end by 0 bases, with 7 bases between. Germline assignment: CDR1 MNHNY and CDR2 SVGAGI (reference sequence). CDR3 residues: CASSLGDSYEQYF. The CDR3, as DNA: TGTGCCAGCAGTTTAGGGGACTCCTACGAGCAGTACTTC.

The V call is TRBV27, the J call TRBJ2-1, with D unresolved. Germline CDR1 is MNHEY and CDR2 is SMNVEV (reference sequence). The CDR3 has 12 amino acids. V was shortened by 4 bases and J by 7 bases, with 8 bases between the two germline ends. The CDR3, as DNA: TGTGCCAGCAGTTATCAGGCGAATGAGCAGTTCTTC. It specifies CASSYQANEQFF.

V and J are TRBV4-1 and TRBJ2-1, with 11 bases aligning to TRBD2. The CDR3 contains 17 residues. Germline values: CDR1 MGHRA, CDR2 YSYEKL. The ends lost 4 bases at V and 4 bases at J; junction bases unmatched: 9. CDR3: CASSRSGTSGNYNEQFF. The CDR3 region has the DNA TGCGCCAGCAGCCGATCCGGGACTAGCGGAAATTACAATGAGCAGTTCTTC.

The rearrangement links TRBV7-8 to TRBJ2-7, with a weak D call TRBD2 (6 bases). Germline loops: CDR1 SGHVS, CDR2 FQNEAQ. The V gene lost 4 bases and the J gene lost 0 bases, with 10 bases spanning the gap. This CDR3 has 14 amino acids. CDR3 in amino acids: CASSYPGVSYEQYF. CDR3 bases: TGTGCCAGCAGCTACCCGGGGGTCTCCTACGAGCAGTACTTC.

The V gene is TRBV5-1, the J gene TRBJ2-7; 15 nucleotides line up with TRBD2. The CDR3 is made up of 18 amino acids. V lost 4 bases to trimming and J lost 0 bases; unmatched junction nucleotides: 8. The germline gives CDR1 SGHRS, CDR2 YFSETQ. CDR3 in DNA: TGCGCCAGCAGCCCTTTGGGACTAGCGGGAGGAGGCTCCTACGAGCAGTACTTC. It yields the protein CASSPLGLAGGGSYEQYF.

V usage is TRBV4-2 and J usage is TRBJ2-7, with a weak D call TRBD1 (5 bases). The CDR3 covers 16 residues. Trimming took off 4 bases at V and 4 bases at J, with 20 bases between the two ends. Per the germline V gene, CDR1 is LGHNA and CDR2 is YNFKEQ. In DNA form, the CDR3 reads TGTGCCAGCAGCCCCTCCGGAGCGAGACAGAAATACGAGCAGTACTTC. Its translation is CASSPSGARQKYEQYF.

In its sample, this clone was seen a few times. The rearrangement links TRBV4-3 to TRBJ1-2; no reliable D call. The V gene lost 1 base and the J gene lost 4 bases, with 16 bases spanning the gap. The CDR3 loop spans 16 amino acids. Germline CDR1 is LGHNA and CDR2 is YSLEER. CDR3 region: CASSQGGRKQLYGYTF. Here the CDR3 DNA reads TGCGCCAGCAGCCAAGGAGGCCGGAAGCAGCTCTATGGCTACACCTTC.

The chain employs TRBV5-6 and TRBJ2-5, with 9 nucleotides matching TRBD1. J gave up 6 bases and V 4 bases, and 4 bases lay outside the gene matches. The germline CDR1 and CDR2 sequences are SGHDT and YYEEEE. The CDR3 covers 13 residues. CDR3 sequence (DNA): TGTGCCAGCAGCCAAAACAGGGGGCAGACCCAGTACTTC. Amino acids: CASSQNRGQTQYF.